This T cell receptor beta chain comes out of a study of T cells after yellow fever vaccination. Study as a whole: Preparing low-cell-number fractions relied on SMART-Seq v4 Ultra Low Input.

The study, taken as a whole, reports: The booster response re-showed most primary clones: approximately 95% CD4, approximately 90% CD8.

The CDR3 is 12 residues long. Trimming removed 7 bases at V and 3 bases at J, with 7 bases between. This clonotype appeared many times. Antigen: not known. For TCR, cDNA came from 5'RACE template switching, which added a universal primer site and UMIs. TCRdb itself ran the 5' RACE reads through MiXCR, one entry per CDR3 protein. The profile shows under 200,000 distinct CDR3 sequences, almost 7% of them singletons. The receptor was derived from a man aged 18 to 30 who received the YFV17D yellow fever vaccine. This specimen consisted of CD4+ T cells sorted from PBMCs, obtained 5 to 6 days after the first yellow fever vaccination. The chain combines TRBV12-3 or TRBV12-4 with TRBJ2-1, with D hard to call. The CDR3 protein is CASTPDYNEQFF. The CDR3 nucleotides are TGTGCCAGCACCCCGGACTACAATGAGCAGTTCTTC.